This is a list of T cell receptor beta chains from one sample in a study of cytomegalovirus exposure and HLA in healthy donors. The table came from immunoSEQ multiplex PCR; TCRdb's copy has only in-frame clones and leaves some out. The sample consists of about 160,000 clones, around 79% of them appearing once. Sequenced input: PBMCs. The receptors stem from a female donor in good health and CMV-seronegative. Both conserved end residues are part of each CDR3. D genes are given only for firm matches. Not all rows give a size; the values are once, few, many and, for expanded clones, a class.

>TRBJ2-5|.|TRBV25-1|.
TGTGCCAGCAGGAAAGCGTACCAAGAGACCCAGTACTTC
CASRKAYQETQYF
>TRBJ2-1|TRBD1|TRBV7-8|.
TGTGCCAGCAGCTTAGAAATCGGGACAGGCTTCTATGAGCAGTTCTTC
CASSLEIGTGFYEQFF
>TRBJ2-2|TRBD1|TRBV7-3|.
TGTGCCAGCAGCTTGGGACAGGCGAACACCGGGGAGCTGTTTTTT
CASSLGQANTGELFF
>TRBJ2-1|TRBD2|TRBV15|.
TGTGCCACCAGCAGAGATCACACTAGCGGTTACAATGAGCAGTTCTTC
CATSRDHTSGYNEQFF
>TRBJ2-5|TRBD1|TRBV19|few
TGTGCCAGTAGTACCGGAAGACAGGGTAAAGGGACCCAGTACTTC
CASSTGRQGKGTQYF
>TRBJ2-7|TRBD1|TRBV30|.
TGTGCCTGGGGACAGGGGATTTACGAGCAGTACTTC
CAWGQGIYEQYF
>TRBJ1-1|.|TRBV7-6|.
TGTGCCAGCAGCACGCAACAGGGCACCTCATCTGAAGCTTTCTTT
CASSTQQGTSSEAFF
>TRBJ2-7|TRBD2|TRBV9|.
TGTGCCAGCAGCGCCATAGCGGGCGACTACGAGCAGTACTTC
CASSAIAGDYEQYF
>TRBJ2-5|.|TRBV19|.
TGTGCCAGTAGTATTATTTTTCAGGGGACAGAGACCCAGTACTTC
CASSIIFQGTETQYF
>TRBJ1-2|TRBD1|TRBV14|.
TGTGCCAGCAGCCACCGAGGACAGGCCCCCTATGGCTACACCTTC
CASSHRGQAPYGYTF
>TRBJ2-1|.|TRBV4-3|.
TGCGCCAGCAGCCCGTCACAGATGCGATACAATGAGCAGTTCTTC
CASSPSQMRYNEQFF
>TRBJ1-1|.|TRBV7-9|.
TGTGCCAGCAGCTTAGTAAAGGGCGAGGGCACTGAAGCTTTCTTT
CASSLVKGEGTEAFF
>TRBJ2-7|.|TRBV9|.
TGTGCCAGCAGCGAGGATTTAGGGGCCCCCTACGAGCAGTACTTC
CASSEDLGAPYEQYF
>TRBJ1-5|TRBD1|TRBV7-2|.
TGTGCCAGCAGCTTAGTCTCAGGGGGAAATCAGCCCCAGCATTTT
CASSLVSGGNQPQHF
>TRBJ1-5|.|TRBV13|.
TGTGCCAGCAGCTTTGGGAGTCAGCCCCAGCATTTT
CASSFGSQPQHF
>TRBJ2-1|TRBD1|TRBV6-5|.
TGTGCCAGCAGTTTGATCACAGGGGAATACAATGAGCAGTTCTTC
CASSLITGEYNEQFF
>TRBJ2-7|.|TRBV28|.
TGTGCCAGCAGTTGGGGGGACGGAATCTACGAGCAGTACTTC
CASSWGDGIYEQYF
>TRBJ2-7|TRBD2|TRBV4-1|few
TGCGCCAGCAGCCAAGTGGGGGGGTCCTACGAGCAGTACTTC
CASSQVGGSYEQYF
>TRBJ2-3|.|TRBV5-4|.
TGTGCCAGCAGCTTGGCGGGGGTAGGCACAGATACGCAGTATTTT
CASSLAGVGTDTQYF
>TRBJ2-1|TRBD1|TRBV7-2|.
TGTGCCAGCAGCCCGCGGGACAGGGGGCTCAATGAGCAGTTCTTC
CASSPRDRGLNEQFF
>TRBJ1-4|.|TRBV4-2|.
TGTGCCAGCAGCCCCCCGGGGGGAACTAATGAAAAACTGTTTTTT
CASSPPGGTNEKLFF
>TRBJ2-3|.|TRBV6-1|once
TGTGCCAGCAGTGAACTAGGTAGCACAGATACGCAGTATTTT
CASSELGSTDTQYF
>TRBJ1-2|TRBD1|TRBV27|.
TGTGCCCAGCGGTGGGACAGGGAGGGCGGCTACACCTTC
CAQRWDREGGYTF
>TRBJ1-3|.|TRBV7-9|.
TGTGCCAGCAGCCCTCCCGGACAGTCTGGAAACACCATATATTTT
CASSPPGQSGNTIYF
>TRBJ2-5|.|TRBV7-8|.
TGTGCCAGCAGCTTGGGAGGGGGACGTACCCAGTACTTC
CASSLGGGRTQYF
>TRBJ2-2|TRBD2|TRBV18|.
TGTGCCAGCTCACCTAGCGGGGCGAACACCGGGGAGCTGTTTTTT
CASSPSGANTGELFF